Listed below are T cell receptor beta chains from one sample, sequenced in a study of shared clonotypes between healthy human individuals. This table comes from immunoSEQ multiplex PCR, and its TCRdb copy is limited to in-frame clones, with some not included. The sample yields around 2.1 million clones, about 94% seen once. Sequencing was done on a sample of naive CD4+ T cells sorted from blood. Receptors originate from a man aged 18 to 35 in good health. CDR3s include the opening cysteine and the closing phenylalanine or tryptophan. The D gene is left open where the match is weak. Size values are once, few and many counts, or a class for expanded clones, and some rows have none.

v_call	j_call	clone_size	d_call	cdr3_aa	cdr3_nt
TRBV7-9	TRBJ1-2	NA	NA	CASSEGPFDGYTF	TGTGCCAGCAGCGAGGGCCCATTTGATGGCTACACCTTC
TRBV19	TRBJ1-6	once	NA	CASSLPDWGSPLHF	TGTGCCAGTAGTCTTCCGGACTGGGGTTCACCCCTCCACTTT
TRBV6-5	TRBJ1-5	NA	NA	CASSPDTPGQPQHF	TGTGCCAGCAGCCCGGACACGCCGGGTCAGCCCCAGCATTTT
TRBV10-3	TRBJ2-7	NA	NA	CAISGGREQYF	TGTGCCATCTCCGGAGGGCGGGAGCAGTACTTC
TRBV6-6	TRBJ2-3	NA	NA	CASSYAGTRMVF	TGTGCCAGCAGTTACGCGGGGACCCGGATGGTGTTT
TRBV28	TRBJ2-6	NA	NA	CASTGPGANVLTF	TGTGCCAGCACAGGACCTGGGGCCAACGTCCTGACTTTC
TRBV5-1	TRBJ1-1	NA	NA	CASSLAPGVNTEAFF	TGCGCCAGCAGCTTGGCTCCCGGGGTGAACACTGAAGCTTTCTTT
TRBV5-1	TRBJ1-2	NA	NA	CASSRTPDNYGYTF	TGCGCCAGCAGCAGGACACCGGATAACTATGGCTACACCTTC
TRBV5-1	TRBJ2-5	NA	TRBD2	CASSLGLAETQYF	TGCGCCAGCAGCTTGGGACTAGCGGAAACCCAGTACTTC
TRBV7-9	TRBJ2-7	NA	TRBD1	CASSSTAGGEQYF	TGTGCCAGCAGCTCCACCGCAGGGGGCGAGCAGTACTTC
TRBV2	TRBJ2-1	NA	NA	CASRWTGEQFF	TGTGCCAGCAGATGGACTGGGGAGCAGTTCTTC
TRBV2	TRBJ1-5	NA	NA	CASSDAVNSNQPQHF	TGTGCCAGCAGTGATGCGGTGAATAGCAATCAGCCCCAGCATTTT
TRBV5-1	TRBJ2-5	NA	NA	CASSESIGVIFQYF	TGCGCCAGCAGCGAATCTATCGGGGTAATTTTCCAGTACTTC
TRBV10-3	TRBJ2-7	NA	TRBD1	CAIRTGTGPSYEQYF	TGTGCCATCAGAACCGGGACAGGGCCCTCCTACGAGCAGTACTTC
TRBV5-1	TRBJ2-5	NA	TRBD2	CASSLLAGGQETQYF	TGCGCCAGCAGCTTACTAGCGGGGGGGCAAGAGACCCAGTACTTC
TRBV21-1	TRBJ2-3	NA	NA	CASGKSTDTQYF	TGTGCCAGTGGAAAAAGCACAGATACGCAGTATTTT
TRBV6-1	TRBJ2-7	NA	NA	CASHEARGYEQYF	TGTGCCAGCCACGAAGCCAGGGGCTACGAGCAGTACTTC
TRBV19	TRBJ2-2	NA	NA	CASSLDRSNTGELFF	TGTGCCAGTAGCCTAGACAGGAGTAACACCGGGGAGCTGTTTTTT
TRBV10-3	TRBJ2-3	NA	NA	CAISETGYRSTDTQYF	TGTGCCATCAGTGAGACGGGGTACCGGAGCACAGATACGCAGTATTTT
TRBV27	TRBJ2-3	NA	NA	CASTSGRDPRNTDTQYF	TGTGCCAGCACCTCGGGACGGGACCCCCGGAACACAGATACGCAGTATTTT